This entry features one TCR beta chain sequence. Its target is not known. The time point denotes: week 47, end of study. The content of each vaccine dose was 300 ug of mutant IDH1 20-mer peptide, and topical imiquimod accompanied it. This specimen comes from a study of a mutant IDH1 vaccine in newly diagnosed glioma. Only in-frame clones appear in the TCRdb table, and some are missing; sequencing was by immunoSEQ multiplex PCR. The sample includes tens of thousands of clones, roughly four fifths of them seen just once. Trimming left V 0 bases short and J 9 bases short, with 7 bases between. The CDR3 is 11 residues long. The germline V gene encodes CDR1 GTSNPN and CDR2 SVGIG (reference sequence).

This rearrangement joins TRBV30 to TRBJ2-3; D is undetermined. The clonotype originates from a man aged 35 to 55 with glioma. Source: PBMCs, taken from a glioma patient whose treatment included an IDH1 peptide vaccine. In DNA form, the CDR3 reads TGTGCCTGGAGTGTACCGACAACGCAGTATTTT. Translating gives CAWSVPTTQYF.